This T cell receptor (beta chain) was captured in a study of patients and donors after allogeneic stem cell transplantation. Germline assignment: CDR1 KGHSH and CDR2 LQKENI. The CDR3 runs to 18 residues. The V end was cut by 4 bases, the J end by 0 bases, with 19 bases between. TCRdb reprocessed the RT-PCR reads via MiXCR and lists one record per CDR3 protein. The sample comprises 920,000 or so distinct CDR3 sequences, over 15% of which are singletons, and 6% rests with the top ten. The clonotype originates from a human donor who was either an allogeneic HSCT recipient or a stem cell or donor lymphocyte infusion donor (not recorded which). It is not recorded whose cells these are; they may come from a transplant donor. The chain carries TRBV18 and TRBJ2-4, with D tentatively TRBD2 (5 bases). The sample comprised blood, either unsorted or a sorted T cell fraction (not recorded which). CDR3: CASSRRSALAIAKNIQYF. CDR3 nucleotide sequence: TGTGCCAGCTCACGGAGGAGTGCGCTAGCCATAGCCAAAAACATTCAGTACTTC.